The 9 T cell receptor beta chains reported below all come from one sample, sequenced in a study of control samples from healthy donors and cancer patients. Measured with immunoSEQ multiplex PCR; TCRdb has only the in-frame clones, and not every one. The sample has about 120,000 clones; around 87% are singletons. The sample comprised blood. The receptors come from a man aged 60 to 69 in good health.

The J gene is TRBJ1-1, the V gene TRBV29-1; D is possibly TRBD1 (6 bases). The CDR3 is 14 amino acids. Germline CDR1 SQVTM, CDR2 ANQGSEA. V shed 4 bases and J shed 1 base, with 13 bases lying between them. The CDR3 reads CSVGHRAQNTEAFF. The DNA of the CDR3 is TGCAGCGTTGGGCACAGGGCCCAGAACACTGAAGCTTTCTTT.

This chain joins TRBV5-1 and TRBJ1-2, with D tentatively TRBD1 (5 bases). This CDR3 comprises 13 residues. V was clipped by 1 base and J by 8 bases, with 12 bases between them. Germline V gene data show CDR1 as SGHRS and CDR2 as YFSETQ. CDR3 region: CASSLLGEYGYTF. In DNA form, the CDR3 reads TGCGCCAGCAGCTTGTTGGGGGAATACGGCTACACCTTC.

Here the CDR3 DNA reads TGTGCCAGCAGCTTAGCAGTGGTAGCGGGGTACAATGAGCAGTTCTTC. Translating it yields CASSLAVVAGYNEQFF. The chain employs TRBV7-2 and TRBJ2-1, with 8 bases aligning to TRBD2. Germline V gene data show CDR1 as SGHTA and CDR2 as FQGNSA. The CDR3 totals 16 residues. V trimming: 0 bases; J trimming: 4 bases; junction bases outside the gene matches: 5.

V is TRBV14 and J is TRBJ2-3; D is perhaps TRBD1 (6 bases). The ends were cut back, 1 base at V and 3 bases at J, with 11 bases in the middle. The CDR3 is 15 amino acids. Germline CDR1 reads SGHDN; CDR2 reads FVKESK. The DNA of the CDR3 is TGTGCCAGCAGCCAAGGGGGGCTTGGGACAGATACGCAGTATTTT. This sequence encodes CASSQGGLGTDTQYF.

The chain couples TRBV18 to TRBJ1-4; maybe TRBD1 (5 bases). Germline values: CDR1 KGHSH, CDR2 LQKENI. CDR3 length: 14 residues. V was clipped by 6 bases and J by 2 bases, with 10 bases between them. The CDR3 protein is CASSSQGTNEKLFF. As DNA, the CDR3 is TGTGCCAGCTCCAGCCAGGGTACTAATGAAAAACTGTTTTTT.

V usage is TRBV10-3 and J usage is TRBJ2-3; the match to TRBD2 covers 16 bases. This CDR3 is 16 amino acids long. Germline-derived CDR1 and CDR2 are ENHRY and SYGVKD. After removal of 2 bases from V and 9 bases from J, the junction contained 5 bases not matched to a gene. The CDR3 region is CAISEPGLAGGVTQYF. The CDR3, as DNA: TGTGCCATCAGTGAGCCGGGACTAGCGGGGGGGGTGACGCAGTATTTT.

This clone was observed once. The CDR3 reads CSASRGSVMNTEAFF. CDR3 nucleotide sequence: TGCAGTGCTAGTAGGGGGTCGGTAATGAACACTGAAGCTTTCTTT. The rearrangement uses TRBV20-1 and TRBJ1-1, with D perhaps matching TRBD1 (6 bases). The V and J ends lost 3 bases and 0 bases respectively, with 14 bases between them. The CDR3 runs to 15 residues. Germline CDR1 is DFQATT and CDR2 is SNEGSKA (reference sequence).

The chain carries TRBV3-1 (or the pseudogene TRBV3-2) and TRBJ1-1; D perhaps matches TRBD1 (6 bases). Trimming left V 3 bases short and J 2 bases short, with 10 bases between. Germline assignment: CDR1 LGHDT and CDR2 YNNKEL (reference sequence). The CDR3 totals 14 residues. DNA of the CDR3: TGTGCCAGCAGCCACCAGGGGTTTAACACTGAAGCTTTCTTT. Its translation: CASSHQGFNTEAFF.

The chain is built from TRBV4-1 and TRBJ2-2, with D perhaps TRBD1 (6 bases). Germline V gives CDR1 MGHRA, CDR2 YSYEKL. Trimming pared 1 base from V and 4 bases from J, leaving 10 bases between. The CDR3 loop spans 15 amino acids. The CDR3 nucleotides read TGCGCCAGCAGCCAAGCCGGGACATTCACCGGGGAGCTGTTTTTT. It translates to CASSQAGTFTGELFF.